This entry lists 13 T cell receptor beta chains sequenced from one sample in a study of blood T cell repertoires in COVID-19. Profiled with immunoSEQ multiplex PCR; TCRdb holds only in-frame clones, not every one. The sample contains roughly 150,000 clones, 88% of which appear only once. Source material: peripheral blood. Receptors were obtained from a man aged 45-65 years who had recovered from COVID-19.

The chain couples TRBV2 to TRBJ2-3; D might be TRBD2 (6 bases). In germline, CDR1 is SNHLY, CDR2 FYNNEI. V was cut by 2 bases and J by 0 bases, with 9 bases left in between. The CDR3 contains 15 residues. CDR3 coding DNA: TGTGCCAGCAGTGAATTGGGACTCAGCACAGATACGCAGTATTTT. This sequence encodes CASSELGLSTDTQYF.

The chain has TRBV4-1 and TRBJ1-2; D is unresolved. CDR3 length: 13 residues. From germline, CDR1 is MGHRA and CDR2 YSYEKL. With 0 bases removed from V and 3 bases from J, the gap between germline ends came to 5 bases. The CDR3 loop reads CASSQETYYGYTF. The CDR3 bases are TGCGCCAGCAGCCAAGAAACATACTATGGCTACACCTTC.

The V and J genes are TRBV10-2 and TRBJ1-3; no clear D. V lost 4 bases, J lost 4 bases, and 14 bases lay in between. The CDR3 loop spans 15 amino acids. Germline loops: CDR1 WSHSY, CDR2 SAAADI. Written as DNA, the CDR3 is TGCGCCAGCAGTGTGTCCGGTTCGGGGGGAAACACCATATATTTT. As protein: CASSVSGSGGNTIYF.

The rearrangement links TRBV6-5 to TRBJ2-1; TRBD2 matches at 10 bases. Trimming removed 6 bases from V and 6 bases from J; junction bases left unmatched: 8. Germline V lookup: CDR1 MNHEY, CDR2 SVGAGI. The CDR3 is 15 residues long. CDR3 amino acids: CASRDPGTSANEQFF. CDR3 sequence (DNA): TGTGCCAGCAGGGACCCGGGGACTAGCGCCAATGAGCAGTTCTTC.

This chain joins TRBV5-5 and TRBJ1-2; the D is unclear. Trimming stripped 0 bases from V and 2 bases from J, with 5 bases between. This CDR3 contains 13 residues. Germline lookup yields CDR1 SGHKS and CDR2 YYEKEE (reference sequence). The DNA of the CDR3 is TGTGCCAGCAGCTTGGCACAGAACTATGGCTACACCTTC. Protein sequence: CASSLAQNYGYTF.

This CDR3 reads CASSLGQLSNQPQHF. The CDR3 DNA sequence: TGTGCCAGCAGCTTGGGACAGCTTAGCAATCAGCCCCAGCATTTT. The chain couples TRBV7-2 to TRBJ1-5; 7 bases align to TRBD1. The germline gives CDR1 SGHTA, CDR2 FQGNSA. V shed 3 bases and J 0 bases; nucleotides not matched to a gene: 2. This CDR3 region has 15 residues.

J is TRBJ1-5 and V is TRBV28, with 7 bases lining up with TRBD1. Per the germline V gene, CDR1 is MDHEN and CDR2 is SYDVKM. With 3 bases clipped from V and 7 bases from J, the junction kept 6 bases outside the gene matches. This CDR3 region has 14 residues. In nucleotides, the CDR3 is TGTGCCAGCAGTTTCGGGACAGACTGGCAGCCCCAGCATTTT. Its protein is CASSFGTDWQPQHF.

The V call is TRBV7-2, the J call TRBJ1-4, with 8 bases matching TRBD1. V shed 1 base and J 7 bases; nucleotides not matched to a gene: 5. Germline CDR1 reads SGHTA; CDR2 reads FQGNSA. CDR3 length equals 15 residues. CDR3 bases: TGTGCCAGCAGCTTAGGGACAGGGATAAGTGAAAAACTGTTTTTT. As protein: CASSLGTGISEKLFF.

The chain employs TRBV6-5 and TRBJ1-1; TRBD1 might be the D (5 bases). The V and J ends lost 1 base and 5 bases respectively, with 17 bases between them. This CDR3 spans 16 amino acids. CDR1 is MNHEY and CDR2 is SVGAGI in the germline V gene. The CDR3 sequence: CASSYWPRVPGTEAFF. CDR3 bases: TGTGCCAGCAGTTACTGGCCCCGGGTTCCAGGGACTGAAGCTTTCTTT.

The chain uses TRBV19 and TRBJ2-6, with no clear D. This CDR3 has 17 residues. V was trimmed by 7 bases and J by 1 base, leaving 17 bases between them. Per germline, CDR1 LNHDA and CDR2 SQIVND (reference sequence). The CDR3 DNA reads TGTGCCAGTACCTCACAGACCGTCGCATCTGGGGCCAACGTCCTGACTTTC. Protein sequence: CASTSQTVASGANVLTF.

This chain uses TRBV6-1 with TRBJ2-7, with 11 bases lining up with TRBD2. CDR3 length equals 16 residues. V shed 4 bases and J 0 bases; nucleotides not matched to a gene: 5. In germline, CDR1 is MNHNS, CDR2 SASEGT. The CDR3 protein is CASSGETSGNSYEQYF. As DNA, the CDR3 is TGTGCCAGCAGTGGGGAGACTAGCGGGAACTCCTACGAGCAGTACTTC.

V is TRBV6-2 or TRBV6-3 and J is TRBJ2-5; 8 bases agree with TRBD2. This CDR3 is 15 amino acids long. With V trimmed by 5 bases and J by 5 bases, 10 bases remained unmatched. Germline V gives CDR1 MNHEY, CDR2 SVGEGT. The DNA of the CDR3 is TGTGCCAGCAGTAGGCCGGGACTAGGAGTGGAGACCCAGTACTTC. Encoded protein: CASSRPGLGVETQYF.

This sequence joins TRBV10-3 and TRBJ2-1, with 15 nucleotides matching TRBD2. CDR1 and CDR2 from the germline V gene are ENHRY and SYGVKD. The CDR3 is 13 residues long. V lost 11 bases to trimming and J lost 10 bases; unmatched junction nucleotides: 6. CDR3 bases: TGTGCCTCGGGACTAGCGGGGGGCTCCGAGCAGTTCTTC. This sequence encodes CASGLAGGSEQFF.